This T cell receptor (beta chain) was retrieved from a study of T cells in Graves' hyperthyroidism and ophthalmopathy. Study conclusions and caveats: Before onset, by a median of around 6.4 months, the model predicted ophthalmopathy.

The length of the CDR3 is 17 residues. CDR1 SGHAT and CDR2 FQDESV come from the germline V gene (reference sequence). The J segment lost 7 bases and the V segment lost 3 bases, leaving 6 bases of the junction unmatched. Amplified regions were TCR beta CDR3 sequences from RNA transcripts. The study used the HTBI primer set for a first-round RT-PCR of the TCR CDR3. TCRdb reanalysed the multiplex PCR reads using MiXCR and keeps one entry per CDR3 protein. The repertoire has under 600,000 distinct CDR3 sequences, 16% of them found once; the top ten carry around 3.5%. Turning to this clonotype: No antigen is known for it.

The TCR comes from a woman between 35 and 50 years old with Graves' ophthalmopathy. The source material was blood. This sequence joins TRBV11-1 and TRBJ2-1; 16 bases line up with TRBD2. The CDR3 protein is CASSLGTSGGALNEQFF. CDR3 DNA: TGTGCCAGCAGCTTGGGGACTAGCGGGGGGGCCCTAAATGAGCAGTTCTTC. Combining the CDR3 with reference TRBV11-1 and TRBJ2-1 gives the whole variable domain EAEVAQSPRYKITEKSQAVAFWCDPISGHATLYWYRQILGQGPELLVQFQDESVVDDSQLPKDRFSAERLKGVDSTLKIQPAELGDSAMYLCASSLGTSGGALNEQFFGPGTRLTVL.